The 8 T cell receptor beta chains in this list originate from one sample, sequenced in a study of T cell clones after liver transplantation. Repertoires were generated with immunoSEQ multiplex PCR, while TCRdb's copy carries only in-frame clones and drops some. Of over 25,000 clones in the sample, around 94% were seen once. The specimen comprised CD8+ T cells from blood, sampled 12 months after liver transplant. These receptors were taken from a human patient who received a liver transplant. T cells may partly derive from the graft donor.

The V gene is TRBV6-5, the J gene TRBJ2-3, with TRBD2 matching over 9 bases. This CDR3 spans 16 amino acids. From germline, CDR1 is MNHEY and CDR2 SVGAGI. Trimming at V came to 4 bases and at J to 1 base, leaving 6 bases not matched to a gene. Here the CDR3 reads CASSSEAGGGTDTQYF. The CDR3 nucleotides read TGTGCCAGCAGTTCCGAGGCGGGAGGGGGCACAGATACGCAGTATTTT.

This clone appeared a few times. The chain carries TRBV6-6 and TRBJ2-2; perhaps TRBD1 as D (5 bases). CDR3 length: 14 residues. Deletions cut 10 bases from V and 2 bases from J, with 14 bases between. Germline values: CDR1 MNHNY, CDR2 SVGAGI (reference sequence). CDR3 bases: TGTGCCACCCACAGGTCGGCAAACACCGGGGAGCTGTTTTTT. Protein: CATHRSANTGELFF.

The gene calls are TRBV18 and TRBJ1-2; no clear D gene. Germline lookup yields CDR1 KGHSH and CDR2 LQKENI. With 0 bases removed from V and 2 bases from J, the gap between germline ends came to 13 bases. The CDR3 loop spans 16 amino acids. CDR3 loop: CASSPPLAGENYGYTF. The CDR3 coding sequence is TGTGCCAGCTCACCACCTTTGGCAGGCGAGAACTATGGCTACACCTTC.

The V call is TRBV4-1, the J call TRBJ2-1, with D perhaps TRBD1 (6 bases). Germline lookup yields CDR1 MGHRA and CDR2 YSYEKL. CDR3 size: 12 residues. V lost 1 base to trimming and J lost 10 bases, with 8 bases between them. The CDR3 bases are TGCGCCAGCAGCCAAGTTACAGGGGAGCAGTTCTTC. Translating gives CASSQVTGEQFF.

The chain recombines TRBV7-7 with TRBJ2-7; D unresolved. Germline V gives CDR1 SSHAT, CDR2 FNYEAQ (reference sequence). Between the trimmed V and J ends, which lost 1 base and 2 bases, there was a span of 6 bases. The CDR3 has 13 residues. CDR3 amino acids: CASSLDPTYEQYF. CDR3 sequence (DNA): TGTGCCAGCAGCTTAGACCCCACCTACGAGCAGTACTTC.

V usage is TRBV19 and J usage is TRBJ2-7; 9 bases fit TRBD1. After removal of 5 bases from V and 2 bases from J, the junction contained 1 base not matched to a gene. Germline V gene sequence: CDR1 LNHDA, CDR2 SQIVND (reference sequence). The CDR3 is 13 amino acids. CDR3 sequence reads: CASSGTGTYEQYF. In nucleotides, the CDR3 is TGTGCCAGTAGTGGGACAGGGACCTACGAGCAGTACTTC.

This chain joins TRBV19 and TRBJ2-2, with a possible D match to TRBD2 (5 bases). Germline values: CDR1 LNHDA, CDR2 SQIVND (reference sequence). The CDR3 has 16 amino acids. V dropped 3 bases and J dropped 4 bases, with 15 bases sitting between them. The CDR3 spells CASSILSGIGTGELFF. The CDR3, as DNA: TGTGCCAGTAGTATCTTATCCGGGATCGGCACCGGGGAGCTGTTTTTT.

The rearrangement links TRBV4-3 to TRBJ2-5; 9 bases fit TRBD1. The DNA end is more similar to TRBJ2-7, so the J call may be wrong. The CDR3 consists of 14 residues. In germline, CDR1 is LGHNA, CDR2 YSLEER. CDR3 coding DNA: TGCGCCAGCAGCCAATCGGACAGGGGCTACGAGCAGTACTTC. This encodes CASSQSDRGYEQYF.